The 21 T cell receptor beta chains reported below all come from one sample, sequenced in a study of T cell repertoires in cytomegalovirus infection. TCRdb re-called the reads through MiXCR, storing one row per CDR3 protein. The repertoire consists of about 530,000 distinct CDR3 sequences, with more than 20% occurring once and the leading ten covering 13%. Sequenced input: PBMCs. These receptors were collected from a human donor in good health (CMV status not recorded). Some clones in this sample may be carry-over from other donors' samples.

This clonotype was observed a few times. The chain couples TRBV7-9 to TRBJ2-7; D remains ambiguous. The CDR3 totals 15 residues. Between the trimmed V and J ends, which lost 8 bases and 5 bases, there was a span of 22 bases. Germline assignment: CDR1 SEHNR and CDR2 FQNEAQ (reference sequence). CDR3 nucleotides: TGTGCCAGCGGCAATAGCATGGTATACGGAAACGAGCAGTACTTC. Protein: CASGNSMVYGNEQYF.

Ten or more counts support this clonotype. The chain couples TRBV7-2 to TRBJ2-2, with D uncertain. The V end lost 2 bases, the J end lost 13 bases, and 11 bases lay between the germline ends. There are 12 residues in the CDR3. CDR1 and CDR2 from the germline V gene are SGHTA and FQGNSA. This CDR3 is CASSLIPAGLFF. For the CDR3, the DNA is TGTGCCAGCAGCTTAATCCCCGCAGGGCTGTTTTTT.

Comment on this clonotype: This sequence may be a read error, since a much larger clone differs from it by one base. The gene calls are TRBV30 and TRBJ1-1, with 10 bases fitting TRBD1. Trimming at V came to 5 bases and at J to 6 bases, leaving 12 bases not matched to a gene. This CDR3 spans 15 amino acids. The germline gives CDR1 GTSNPN, CDR2 SVGIG (reference sequence). In DNA form, the CDR3 reads TGTGCCTGGGGGCAAAGACAGGGGGCGTATTCTGAAGCTTTCTTT. Translating it yields CAWGQRQGAYSEAFF.

There are many counts of this clonotype. The chain has TRBV7-2 and TRBJ1-1; weak D call: TRBD1 (6 bases). The CDR3 runs 15 residues. Trimming shortened V by 5 bases and J by 3 bases, and 16 bases separated the two germline ends. Germline V CDR1 and CDR2: SGHTA, FQGNSA. The CDR3 loop is CASSPRQAGDTEAFF. The CDR3 nucleotides read TGTGCCAGCAGCCCCCGACAGGCGGGCGACACTGAAGCTTTCTTT. The entire variable domain, with the rest obtained from reference TRBV7-2 and TRBJ1-1, is as follows: GAGVSQSPSNKVTEKGKDVELRCDPISGHTALYWYRQSLGQGLEFLIYFQGNSAPDKSGLPSDRFSAERTGGSVSTLTIQRTQQEDSAVYLCASSPRQAGDTEAFFGQGTRLTVV.

This clonotype was found many times. The rearrangement joins TRBV7-8 to TRBJ2-1; TRBD2 matches 9 bases. Germline V gives CDR1 SGHVS, CDR2 FQNEAQ. CDR3 length: 14 residues. Losses at the gene ends were 5 bases for V and 8 bases for J; bases not matched to a gene: 7. CDR3 sequence (DNA): TGTGCCAGCAGCGCGAGCGGGGGGAGGGATGAGCAGTTCTTC. Translating gives CASSASGGRDEQFF.

The chain uses TRBV5-1 and TRBJ1-2; no definite D call. CDR1 and CDR2 from the germline V gene are SGHRS and YFSETQ. The CDR3 has 12 residues. Between the trimmed V and J ends, which lost 5 bases and 6 bases, there was a span of 11 bases. For the CDR3, the DNA is TGCGCCAGCAGTGGTCAGATGCATGGCTACACCTTC. Amino acids: CASSGQMHGYTF.

The V and J genes are TRBV7-2 and TRBJ1-6; tentative D call: TRBD1 (6 bases). The CDR3 runs 15 residues. The V and J ends lost 5 bases and 4 bases respectively, with 12 bases between them. Germline loops: CDR1 SGHTA, CDR2 FQGNSA. CDR3 region: CASSPRQVYNSPLHF. The CDR3 region has the DNA TGTGCCAGCAGCCCCCGACAGGTTTATAATTCACCCCTCCACTTT.

There are a few counts of this clonotype. The rearrangement joins TRBV6-6 to TRBJ2-2; TRBD2 is a possible D gene (5 bases). Germline CDR1 reads MNHNY; CDR2 reads SVGAGI (reference sequence). The CDR3 has 17 residues. Trimming removed 4 bases at V and 6 bases at J, with 21 bases between. The CDR3 region has the DNA TGTGCCAGCAGTTCCAGACCCGCTGGGGAGTTATCCGGGGAGCTGTTTTTT. This translates into CASSSRPAGELSGELFF.

The chain combines TRBV27 with TRBJ2-7; 8 nucleotides match TRBD2. The V and J ends lost 6 bases and 2 bases, in that order; junction bases with no gene match: 12. The CDR3 covers 16 residues. Looked up from germline, CDR1 is MNHEY and CDR2 is SMNVEV (reference sequence). The CDR3 here is CASRLAEPTPTYEQYV. The CDR3 DNA reads as TGTGCCAGCAGACTAGCGGAACCGACCCCTACCTACGAGCAGTACGTC.

The chain employs TRBV6-2 or TRBV6-3 and TRBJ2-1, with TRBD2 as a possible D gene (5 bases). V lost 6 bases, J lost 7 bases, and 19 bases lay in between. CDR1 is MNHEY, CDR2 SVGEGT, per germline. CDR3 length: 15 amino acids. The CDR3 region has the DNA TGTGCCAGCAGACGCCCCGGCGCCGGGGTAAATGAGCAGTTCTTC. Translated, it gives CASRRPGAGVNEQFF.

This clonotype has just a few counts. CDR3 region: CASSPGLAVSYNEQFF. The CDR3 DNA is TGTGCCAGTAGTCCCGGACTAGCTGTGTCCTACAATGAGCAGTTCTTC. The chain joins TRBV19 to TRBJ2-1, with 8 bases lining up with TRBD2. Losses at the gene ends were 5 bases for V and 1 base for J; bases not matched to a gene: 7. The CDR3 covers 16 residues. Germline lookup yields CDR1 LNHDA and CDR2 SQIVND (reference sequence).

This rearrangement joins TRBV7-2 to TRBJ1-1; no reliable D call. V lost 2 bases and J lost 4, with 14 bases in between. The CDR3 consists of 15 residues. Germline CDR1 and CDR2: SGHTA and FQGNSA. The DNA of the CDR3 is TGTGCCAGCAGCTTAATTATTCGGGAGACCACTGAAGCTTTCTTT. Amino acids: CASSLIIRETTEAFF.

V is TRBV9 and J is TRBJ2-7; 8 positions agree with TRBD1. The germline V gene encodes CDR1 SGDLS and CDR2 YYNGEE. The CDR3 spans 15 residues. V was pared by 5 bases and J by 5 bases, with 12 bases of the junction left unmatched. CDR3 nucleotides: TGTGCCAGCAGTCCTCCTTGGACAGGGCGGAACGAGCAGTACTTC. This codes for CASSPPWTGRNEQYF.

This clonotype came up a few times. The chain has TRBV7-2 and TRBJ2-5; TRBD1 agrees at 7 bases. Per germline, CDR1 SGHTA and CDR2 FQGNSA. The CDR3 is 13 residues long. The V gene end was trimmed by 4 bases and the J gene end by 4 bases; junction bases not matched to a gene: 3. The CDR3 here is CASSSWTGETQYF. The CDR3 nucleotides are TGTGCCAGCAGCTCTTGGACAGGAGAGACCCAGTACTTC.

V is TRBV27 and J is TRBJ2-7; possible D gene TRBD1, 6 bases. The CDR3 has 16 residues. Germline V gene lookup returns CDR1 MNHEY and CDR2 SMNVEV (reference sequence). Trimming shortened V by 5 bases and J by 3 bases, and 20 bases separated the two germline ends. Here the CDR3 reads CASSIQGTLKNYEQYF. The CDR3 coding sequence is TGTGCCAGCAGTATCCAGGGGACCCTTAAAAACTACGAGCAGTACTTC.

There are a few counts of this clonotype. This chain connects TRBV27 to TRBJ2-7, with no clear D. The CDR3 is made up of 11 amino acids. The V and J ends lost 5 bases and 3 bases respectively, with 5 bases between them. Germline values: CDR1 MNHEY, CDR2 SMNVEV (reference sequence). The CDR3 region has the DNA TGTGCCAGCAGTCACCACTACGAGCAGTACTTC. Protein sequence: CASSHHYEQYF.

The gene calls are TRBV20-1 and TRBJ2-2, with 9 bases aligning to TRBD2. The V gene's germline CDR1 is DFQATT and CDR2 SNEGSKA (reference sequence). CDR3 length equals 14 residues. V trimming: 4 bases; J trimming: 7 bases; junction bases outside the gene matches: 7. CDR3 nucleotides: TGCAGTGCTAACGCGGGAGGGCCAGGCGGGGAGCTGTTTTTT. It encodes CSANAGGPGGELFF.

This chain's CDR3 is CASSPGQKNEKLFF. CDR3 bases: TGTGCCAGCAGCCCGGGACAGAAGAATGAAAAACTGTTTTTT. The V and J genes are TRBV5-3 and TRBJ1-4, with 7 bases fitting TRBD1. TRBV5-3 is reported as an ORF; its role is uncertain. With V trimmed by 8 bases and J by 5 bases, 9 bases remained unmatched. CDR3 length: 14 amino acids.

This clonotype showed up many times. A junction boundary mismatches the germline segment, possibly from a read error. The rearrangement links TRBV12-3 or TRBV12-4 to TRBJ2-5, with unresolved D. The CDR3 extends over 13 amino acids. For the CDR3, the DNA is TGTGCCAGCAGTTCCGTTTCTGCGTCTTTACTCGCCTTC. Translated: CASSSVSASLLAF.

This chain links TRBV5-1 with TRBJ1-1; TRBD1 matches at 9 bases. This CDR3 spans 14 amino acids. V gave up 4 bases and J gave up 3 bases; unmatched junction bases: 4. In germline, CDR1 is SGHRS, CDR2 YFSETQ. The CDR3 loop reads CASSIRTGDTEAFF. The CDR3 DNA sequence: TGCGCCAGCAGCATACGGACAGGGGACACTGAAGCTTTCTTT.

This clonotype was seen just once. V gene TRBV29-1 combines with J gene TRBJ1-2, with D perhaps TRBD1 (6 bases). Per the germline V gene, CDR1 is SQVTM and CDR2 is ANQGSEA. The CDR3 covers 11 residues. V lost 4 bases and J lost 7, with 10 bases in between. The CDR3: CSVVRGSGYTF. The CDR3 region has the DNA TGCAGCGTTGTCAGGGGTTCTGGCTACACCTTC.